This is a list of T cell receptor beta chains from one sample in a study of post-analysis software for immune sequencing data. TCRdb redid the calling of the PCR reads with MiXCR, one entry per CDR3 protein. The profile shows almost 700,000 distinct CDR3 sequences, over 45% of them singletons. The specimen sequenced was blood. These receptor sequences come from a girl under 10 years old with multiple sclerosis. Both conserved end residues are part of each CDR3. D genes are given only for firm matches. Part of the rows lack a size; the others show once, few, many or a class for expanded clones.

>TRBV4-1|TRBJ1-2|-|-
TGCGCCAGCAGCCCGAGACAGGTCGACGGCTATGGCTACACCTTC
CASSPRQVDGYGYTF
>TRBV7-2|TRBJ1-6|-|-
TGTGCCAGCAGCTTAGATGCCGCAGGGAATTCACCCCTCCACTTT
CASSLDAAGNSPLHF
>TRBV7-8|TRBJ1-2|-|-
TGTGCCAGCAGCTTAGCCCCATTCTTCAGGGTGGAAGGCTACACCTTC
CASSLAPFFRVEGYTF
>TRBV12-3/TRBV12-4|TRBJ2-7|-|-
TGTGCCAGCAGTTTATCAGGGGCCTACTACGAGCAGTACTTC
CASSLSGAYYEQYF
>TRBV12-3/TRBV12-4|TRBJ1-1|few|TRBD1
TGTGCCAGCAGCCCAGGAGGGGGCGGGTTTGAAGCTTTCTTT
CASSPGGGGFEAFF
>TRBV7-3|TRBJ1-1|-|-
TGTGCCAGCAGTACATCGATGAACACTGAAGCTTTCTTT
CASSTSMNTEAFF
>TRBV29-1|TRBJ2-1|-|-
TGCAGCGTGGAGGGACTTCTAAGCTCCTACAATGAGCAGTTCTTC
CSVEGLLSSYNEQFF
>TRBV4-1|TRBJ2-6|-|-
TGCGCCAGCAGCCAAGACTGGGCAGGGGCTGGGGCCAACGTCCTGACTTTC
CASSQDWAGAGANVLTF
>TRBV6-6|TRBJ2-3|-|-
TGTGCCAGCAGAGACCCCGGGCACAGCCGTGGGTATACGCAGTATTTT
CASRDPGHSRGYTQYF
>TRBV4-3|TRBJ2-3|-|-
TGCGCCAGCAGCCAAGGAGGCCCAAATACGCAGTATTTT
CASSQGGPNTQYF
>TRBV12-3/TRBV12-4|TRBJ1-5|-|-
TGTGCCAGCACCCCGATGGGCAATCAGCCCCAGCATTTT
CASTPMGNQPQHF
>TRBV7-2|TRBJ2-7|-|-
TGTGCCAGCAGCGAACCGGGACTCCTCTACGAGCAGTACTTC
CASSEPGLLYEQYF
>TRBV7-2|TRBJ2-2|-|-
TGTGCCAGCAGCTTGACAGCGAACACCGGGGAGCTGTTTTTT
CASSLTANTGELFF
>TRBV29-1|TRBJ2-2|few|-
TGCAGTTGCTCAGTGGGGGCCGGGGAGCTGTTTTTT
CSCSVGAGELFF
>TRBV5-4|TRBJ2-1|few|TRBD2
TGTGCCAGCAGCTTGATCACTAGCGGAGACAATGAGCAGTTCTTC
CASSLITSGDNEQFF
>TRBV20-1|TRBJ2-7|-|-
TGCAGTGCCCGGGACAACTCCTACGAGCAGTACTTC
CSARDNSYEQYF
>TRBV29-1|TRBJ2-2|-|TRBD2
TGCAGCGTTGATTCCCCTAGCGGGCCTAACACCGGGGAGCTGTTTTTT
CSVDSPSGPNTGELFF
>TRBV9|TRBJ2-1|-|-
TGTGCCAGCAGCGTAGGCGGGGGCCTGGCCTACAATGAGCAGTTCTTC
CASSVGGGLAYNEQFF
>TRBV6-2/TRBV6-3|TRBJ1-5|few|TRBD1
TGTGCCAGCAGTTACACAGGGGAGGGTCAGCCCCAGCATTTT
CASSYTGEGQPQHF
>TRBV29-1|TRBJ2-7|-|-
TGCAGCGTTGAAGCGCGGAACGAGCAGTACTTC
CSVEARNEQYF
>TRBV15|TRBJ2-4|few|TRBD2
TGTGCCACCAGCTTAGGACTAGCGGGAGCCAAAAACATTCAGTACTTC
CATSLGLAGAKNIQYF
>TRBV11-2|TRBJ2-1|-|TRBD1
TGTGCCAGCAGCTTAGCCGGGACAGGCGATTACAATAAGCAGTTCTTC
CASSLAGTGDYNKQFF
>TRBV7-2|TRBJ1-2|-|TRBD1
TGTGCCAGCAGCTTAACCTGGGACAGAGCTAACTATGGCTACACCTTC
CASSLTWDRANYGYTF
>TRBV5-1|TRBJ2-3|-|-
TGCGCCAGCAGCTTGTGGGTGAGCACAGATACGCAGTATTTT
CASSLWVSTDTQYF
>TRBV6-6|TRBJ1-1|many|TRBD1
TGTGCCAGCAGTTACCGCGGGACAGGGGAAAGGTATGAAGCTTTCTTT
CASSYRGTGERYEAFF
>TRBV7-9|TRBJ2-1|-|TRBD2
TGTGCCAGCAGCTTGAAACTAGCGGGAGTGTACAATGAGCAGTTCTTC
CASSLKLAGVYNEQFF
>TRBV5-1|TRBJ2-3|-|-
TGCGCCAGCAGCGCCCGGACGGTAGATACGCAGTATTTT
CASSARTVDTQYF
>TRBV4-3|TRBJ2-3|-|TRBD1
TGCGCCAGCAGCCAAGATTATGGGACAGGTGGAGGGGATACGCAGTATTTT
CASSQDYGTGGGDTQYF